This T cell receptor (beta chain) appears in the sequencing data of a study of CD8+ T cells in alopecia areata. The wider study: The drug, oral tofacitinib, was given to treated patients at 5 to 10 mg twice daily. Tofacitinib therapy took 6 to 18 months; 6 months off drug came after.

From PBMCs, CD4+ and CD8+ T cells were sorted. Germline assignment: CDR1 SQVTM and CDR2 ANQGSEA. The V end was cut by 8 bases, the J end by 5 bases, with 10 bases between. CDR3 length equals 11 residues. Whole-study results and caveats: Relative to normal scalp, lesional scalp, especially alopecia totalis/universalis, showed higher clonality.

Reverse transcribed after extraction, RNA yielded cDNA as the sequencing template. Libraries were prepared by immunoSEQ multiplex PCR; TCRdb keeps only in-frame clonotypes and omits some of them. The repertoire holds 200,000 to 250,000 clones, with around 62% as singletons. This clone was seen a few times. What it binds is unknown. This specimen was CD4+ T cells sorted from blood, taken at week 0. The receptor comes from a human donor with alopecia areata. This sequence joins TRBV29-1 and TRBJ2-1; D not certain. CDR3 protein: CSLFDNNEQFF. The CDR3 nucleotides read TGCAGCCTCTTCGACAACAATGAGCAGTTCTTC.